The rows below give T cell receptor beta chains drawn from one sample of a study of OX40 agonist ivuxolimab in advanced cancers. Assay used: immunoSEQ multiplex PCR; TCRdb lists only in-frame clones, some missing. The sample lists tens of thousands of clones; 80% to 85% were seen once. Here the sequenced sample was CD4+ or CD8+ T cells sorted from blood, taken in a trial of the OX40 agonist ivuxolimab. These TCRs come from an adult with an advanced solid tumor such as melanoma, head and neck, liver or kidney cancer. CDR3s include the opening cysteine and the closing phenylalanine or tryptophan. The D gene is left open where the match is weak. Not every row has a clone size; where given, it reads once, few, many or a size class.

TRBV12-5	TRBD2	.	TRBJ2-5	CASGLWTSGGKETQYF	TGTGCTAGTGGCCTCTGGACTAGCGGGGGGAAAGAGACCCAGTACTTC
TRBV6-1	.	.	TRBJ1-2	CASTSGDYGYTF	TGTGCCAGCACCTCGGGGGACTATGGCTACACCTTC
TRBV4-1	TRBD1	.	TRBJ2-2	CASSQERTGGTGELFF	TGCGCCAGCAGCCAAGAACGGACAGGAGGTACCGGGGAGCTGTTTTTT
TRBV7-9	.	few	TRBJ1-5	CASSVWLGNQHF	TGTGCCAGCAGCGTCTGGCTGGGAAATCAGCATTTT
TRBV15	.	.	TRBJ1-1	CATSRVRGRDTEAFF	TGTGCCACCAGCAGAGTTCGGGGACGGGACACTGAAGCTTTCTTT
TRBV7-3	TRBD2	.	TRBJ2-3	CASSASRGYTDTQYF	TGTGCCAGCAGCGCATCGCGGGGGTATACAGATACGCAGTATTTT
TRBV27	.	.	TRBJ1-3	CASSLYPLGTPSGNTIYF	TGTGCCAGCAGTTTATACCCGCTTGGAACGCCGTCTGGAAACACCATATATTTT
TRBV5-4	.	.	TRBJ2-7	CASSLGVASYEQYF	TGTGCCAGCAGCTTGGGGGTTGCTTCCTACGAGCAGTACTTC
TRBV5-4	.	.	TRBJ2-3	CASSSRGDTQYF	TGTGCCAGCAGCTCCAGGGGTGATACGCAGTATTTT
TRBV7-9	TRBD1	.	TRBJ2-2	CASSFSGTGTGELFF	TGTGCCAGCAGCTTCTCCGGGACAGGCACCGGGGAGCTGTTTTTT
TRBV6-5	.	.	TRBJ1-2	CASSYGGGGYTF	TGTGCCAGCAGTTATGGCGGTGGTGGCTACACCTTC
TRBV19	.	.	TRBJ2-1	CASSIPGATYNEQFF	TGTGCCAGTAGTATACCGGGGGCCACCTACAATGAGCAGTTCTTC
TRBV5-5	.	.	TRBJ2-7	CASSLGAGAGYEQYF	TGTGCCAGCAGCTTGGGGGCCGGGGCCGGGTACGAGCAGTACTTC
TRBV19	TRBD1	.	TRBJ1-1	CASCTDRDWGSTEAFF	TGTGCCAGTTGTACAGACAGGGATTGGGGGAGCACTGAAGCTTTCTTT
TRBV4-2	TRBD1	.	TRBJ1-2	CASSPWDREGGYTF	TGTGCCAGCAGCCCGTGGGACAGGGAGGGGGGCTACACCTTC
TRBV25-1	.	.	TRBJ1-4	CASSEWQGNPTNEKLFF	TGTGCCAGCAGTGAATGGCAGGGGAATCCAACTAATGAAAAACTGTTTTTT
TRBV19	.	.	TRBJ2-2	CASSIEGTGELFF	TGTGCCAGTAGTATAGAGGGCACCGGGGAGCTGTTTTTT
TRBV2	TRBD1	once	TRBJ1-2	CASRGQAGGYTF	TGTGCCAGCCGAGGACAGGCAGGGGGCTACACCTTC
TRBV6-6	TRBD1	.	TRBJ1-2	CASSHRGQFYGYTF	TGTGCCAGCAGTCACAGGGGGCAGTTCTATGGCTACACCTTC
TRBV11-3	.	.	TRBJ2-1	CASSLRLNNEQFF	TGTGCCAGCAGCTTGAGACTCAACAATGAGCAGTTCTTC
TRBV6-5	.	medium-sized	TRBJ1-2	CASSYAGANLNYGYTF	TGTGCCAGCAGTTATGCAGGGGCCAACCTTAACTATGGCTACACCTTC
TRBV14	.	.	TRBJ2-1	CASSSLGGASEQFF	TGTGCCAGCAGCTCTCTTGGGGGGGCCAGCGAGCAGTTCTTC
TRBV7-2	.	.	TRBJ2-2	CASSPRFTGELFF	TGTGCCAGCAGCCCCCGCTTCACCGGGGAGCTGTTTTTT
TRBV23-1	TRBD1	.	TRBJ1-2	CASMYQQGALEGYTF	TGCGCCAGCATGTACCAACAGGGGGCTTTAGAAGGCTACACCTTC
TRBV6-5	.	.	TRBJ1-1	CASTMGTEAFF	TGTGCCAGCACTATGGGGACAGAAGCTTTCTTT
TRBV6-1	TRBD1	.	TRBJ1-5	CASSVIGQGALGNQPQHF	TGTGCCAGCAGTGTAATAGGCCAGGGGGCATTGGGCAATCAGCCCCAGCATTTT
TRBV27	TRBD2	.	TRBJ2-5	CASSSGTSGVETQYF	TGTGCCAGCAGTTCCGGGACTAGCGGGGTGGAGACCCAGTACTTC
TRBV10-2	.	.	TRBJ1-1	CASSDGGRGIGSQNTEAFF	TGCGCCAGCAGTGATGGGGGGCGGGGGATCGGATCTCAGAACACTGAAGCTTTCTTT
TRBV9	.	once	TRBJ2-7	CASSVDPLSYEQYF	TGTGCCAGCAGCGTAGATCCCCTCTCCTACGAGCAGTACTTC
TRBV4-2	.	.	TRBJ2-6	CASSQDLVTGANVLTF	TGTGCCAGCAGCCAAGACCTAGTGACCGGGGCCAACGTCCTGACTTTC
TRBV19	.	.	TRBJ2-1	CASSIITGNEQFF	TGTGCCAGTAGTATTATAACCGGCAATGAGCAGTTCTTC
TRBV7-8	.	.	TRBJ1-4	CASSPRTGPTNEKLFF	TGTGCCAGCAGCCCTCGCACAGGGCCAACTAATGAAAAACTGTTTTTT